This T cell receptor beta chain was identified in a study of T cell changes during pregnancy in multiple sclerosis. The CDR3 extends over 16 amino acids. The germline V gene has CDR1 SQVTM and CDR2 ANQGSEA. Trimming cost V 6 bases and J 0 bases; bases outside gene matches: 9. TCRdb's copy holds only in-frame clones and misses some; the assay was immunoSEQ multiplex PCR. The data hold about 75,000 clones, with 85% to 95% observed a single time. This chain joins TRBV29-1 and TRBJ1-5; 9 nucleotides match TRBD1. The sequence was obtained from a female donor with multiple sclerosis, enrolled in a pregnancy study. Sequencing was performed on CD4+ T cells from peripheral blood mononuclear cells, taken after pregnancy. CDR3 sequence reads: CSVSGTGSGSNQPQHF. The CDR3 region has the DNA TGCAGCGTATCCGGGACAGGGAGCGGTAGCAATCAGCCCCAGCATTTT.